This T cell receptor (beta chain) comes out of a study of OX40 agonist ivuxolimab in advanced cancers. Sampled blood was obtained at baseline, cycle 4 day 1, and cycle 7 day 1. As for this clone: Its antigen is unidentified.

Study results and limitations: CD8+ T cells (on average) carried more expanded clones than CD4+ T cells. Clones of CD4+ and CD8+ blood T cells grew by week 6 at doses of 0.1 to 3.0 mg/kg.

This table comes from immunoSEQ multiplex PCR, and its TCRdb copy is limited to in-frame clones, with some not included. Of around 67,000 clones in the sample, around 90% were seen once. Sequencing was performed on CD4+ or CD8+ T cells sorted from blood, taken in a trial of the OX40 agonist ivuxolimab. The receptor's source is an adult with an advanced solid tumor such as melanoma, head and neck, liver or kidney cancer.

CDR3 region: CASSPSIQGSFGNTEAFF. The CDR3 DNA follows: TGTGCCAGCTCACCATCCATTCAGGGGTCGTTTGGGAACACTGAAGCTTTCTTT. This rearrangement joins TRBV18 to TRBJ1-1; possible D gene TRBD1, 6 bases. This CDR3 contains 18 residues. In germline, CDR1 is KGHSH, CDR2 LQKENI. V lost 2 bases and J lost 1, with 20 bases in between.